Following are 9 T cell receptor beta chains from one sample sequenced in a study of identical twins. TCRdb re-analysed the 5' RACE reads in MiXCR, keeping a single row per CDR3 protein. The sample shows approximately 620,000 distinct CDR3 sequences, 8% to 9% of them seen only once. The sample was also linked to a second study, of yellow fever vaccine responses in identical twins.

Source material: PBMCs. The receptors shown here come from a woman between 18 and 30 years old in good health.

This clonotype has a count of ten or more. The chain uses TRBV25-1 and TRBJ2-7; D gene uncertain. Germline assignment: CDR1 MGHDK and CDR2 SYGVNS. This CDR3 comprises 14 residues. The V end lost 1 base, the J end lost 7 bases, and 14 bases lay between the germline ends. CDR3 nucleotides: TGTGCCAGCAGTGAATCCGGCCTTCTAGGGGAGCAGTACTTC. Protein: CASSESGLLGEQYF.

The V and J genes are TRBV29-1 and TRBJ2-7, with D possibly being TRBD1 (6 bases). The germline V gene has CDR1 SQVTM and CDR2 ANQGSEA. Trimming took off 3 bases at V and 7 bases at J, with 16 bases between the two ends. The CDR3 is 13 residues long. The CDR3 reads CSVDRQGRGEQYF. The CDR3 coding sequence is TGCAGCGTTGATCGTCAGGGGCGAGGGGAGCAGTACTTC.

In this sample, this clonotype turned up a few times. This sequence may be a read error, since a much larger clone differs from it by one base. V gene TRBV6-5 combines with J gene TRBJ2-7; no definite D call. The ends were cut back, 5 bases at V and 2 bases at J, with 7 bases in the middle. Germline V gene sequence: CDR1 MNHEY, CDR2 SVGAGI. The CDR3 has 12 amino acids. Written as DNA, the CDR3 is TGTGCCAGCAGTCAAGCACCCTACGAGCAGTACTTC. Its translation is CASSQAPYEQYF.

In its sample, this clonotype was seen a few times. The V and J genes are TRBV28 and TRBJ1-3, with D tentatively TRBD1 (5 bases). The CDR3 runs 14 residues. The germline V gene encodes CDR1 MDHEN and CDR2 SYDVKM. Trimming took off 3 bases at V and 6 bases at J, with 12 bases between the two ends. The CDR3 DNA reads TGTGCCAGCAGTTTTATCGGGGGAATAAACACCATATATTTT. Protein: CASSFIGGINTIYF.

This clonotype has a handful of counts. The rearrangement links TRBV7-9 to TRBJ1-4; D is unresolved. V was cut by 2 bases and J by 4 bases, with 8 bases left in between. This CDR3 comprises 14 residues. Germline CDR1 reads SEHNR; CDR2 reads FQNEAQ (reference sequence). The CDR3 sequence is CASSLRRNNEKLFF. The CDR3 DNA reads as TGTGCCAGCAGCTTAAGGCGGAATAATGAAAAACTGTTTTTT. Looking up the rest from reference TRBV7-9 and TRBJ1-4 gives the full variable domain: DTGVSQNPRHKITKRGQNVTFRCDPISEHNRLYWYRQTLGQGPEFLTYFQNEAQLEKSRLLSDRFSAERPKGSFSTLEIQRTEQGDSAMYLCASSLRRNNEKLFFGSGTQLSVL.

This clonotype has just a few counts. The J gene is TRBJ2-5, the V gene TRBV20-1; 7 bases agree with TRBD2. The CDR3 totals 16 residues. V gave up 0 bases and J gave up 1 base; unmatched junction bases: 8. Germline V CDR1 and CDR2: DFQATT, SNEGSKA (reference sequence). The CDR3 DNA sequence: TGCAGTGCTAGAGAGGGGGAGGGGTCCTCCCAAGAGACCCAGTACTTC. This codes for CSAREGEGSSQETQYF.

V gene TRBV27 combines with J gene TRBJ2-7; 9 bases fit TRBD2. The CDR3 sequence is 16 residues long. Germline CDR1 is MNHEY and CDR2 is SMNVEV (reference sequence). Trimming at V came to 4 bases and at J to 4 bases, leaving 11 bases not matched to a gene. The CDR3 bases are TGTGCCAGCAGTTCGGACTCCGGGACTAGCAGATACGAGCAGTACTTC. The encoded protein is CASSSDSGTSRYEQYF.

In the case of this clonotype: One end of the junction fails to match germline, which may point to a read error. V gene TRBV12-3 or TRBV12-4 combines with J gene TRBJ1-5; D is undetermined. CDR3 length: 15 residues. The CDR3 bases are TGTGCCAGCAGTTTAGCGAGCCTTAGCAATCAGCCCCATCATTTT. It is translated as CASSLASLSNQPHHF.

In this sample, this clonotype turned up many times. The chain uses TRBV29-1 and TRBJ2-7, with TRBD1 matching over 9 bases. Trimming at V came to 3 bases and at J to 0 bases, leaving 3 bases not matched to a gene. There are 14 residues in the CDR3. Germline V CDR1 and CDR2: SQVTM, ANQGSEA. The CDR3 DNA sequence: TGCAGCGTTGATCAGGGACAGGGCTCCTACGAGCAGTACTTC. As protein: CSVDQGQGSYEQYF.